These 28 T cell receptor beta chains were all obtained from the same sample, sequenced in a study of blood T cell repertoires in COVID-19. Sequencing was performed with immunoSEQ multiplex PCR; in TCRdb, only in-frame clones are kept and a portion is missing. The sample shows approximately 670,000 clones, around 89% of them seen only once. Material: peripheral blood. All receptors derive from a woman under 30 with acute or convalescent COVID-19.

J is TRBJ2-3 and V is TRBV14; TRBD1 might be the D (6 bases). Germline values: CDR1 SGHDN, CDR2 FVKESK. The CDR3 contains 15 residues. The ends were cut back, 4 bases at V and 0 bases at J, with 11 bases in the middle. CDR3 in amino acids: CASSLQGPSTDTQYF. The CDR3 DNA reads TGTGCCAGCAGCCTACAGGGACCTAGCACAGATACGCAGTATTTT.

The chain uses TRBV7-9 and TRBJ1-1; D may be TRBD1 (5 bases). Germline CDR1 is SEHNR and CDR2 is FQNEAQ (reference sequence). Trimming took 0 bases from V and 1 from J, leaving 9 bases between them. The CDR3 has 15 amino acids. In DNA form, the CDR3 reads TGTGCCAGCAGCTTAGCCGCTGGGGCGAACACTGAAGCTTTCTTT. It encodes CASSLAAGANTEAFF.

Of note for this clone: In the same sample, other DNA sequences code for this CDR3. V gene TRBV5-1 combines with J gene TRBJ1-5, with D maybe TRBD1 (6 bases). Trimming shortened V by 5 bases and J by 1 base, and 10 bases separated the two germline ends. Germline CDR1 is SGHRS and CDR2 is YFSETQ. The CDR3 consists of 14 residues. This chain's CDR3 is CASSSGASNQPQHF. CDR3 nucleotides: TGCGCCAGCAGTTCAGGGGCGAGCAATCAGCCCCAGCATTTT.

The count of this clone is one. The V and J genes are TRBV28 and TRBJ1-1, with D possibly matching TRBD1 (6 bases). With 7 bases removed from V and 2 bases from J, the gap between germline ends came to 14 bases. This CDR3 has 14 amino acids. Looked up from germline, CDR1 is MDHEN and CDR2 is SYDVKM. The CDR3: CASTIPQGNTEAFF. CDR3 nucleotides: TGTGCCAGCACCATCCCACAGGGTAACACTGAAGCTTTCTTT.

This clone was found a few times. The V call is TRBV7-2, the J call TRBJ1-2, with 9 positions matching TRBD1. Trimming cost V 4 bases and J 8 bases; bases outside gene matches: 8. The CDR3 is 14 residues long. CDR1 is SGHTA and CDR2 is FQGNSA in the germline V gene. Written as DNA, the CDR3 is TGTGCCAGCAGCTCACGGGACAGGGTTGGGGGCTACACCTTC. Translating gives CASSSRDRVGGYTF.

The chain is built from TRBV6-2 or TRBV6-3 and TRBJ2-2; perhaps TRBD2 as D (6 bases). The germline gives CDR1 MNHEY, CDR2 SVGEGT. The CDR3 runs 17 residues. V gave up 2 bases and J gave up 0 bases, with 13 bases separating them. The CDR3 coding sequence is TGTGCCAGCAGTTACGGAGGAGGGACCCCGAACACCGGGGAGCTGTTTTTT. It is translated as CASSYGGGTPNTGELFF.

The J gene is TRBJ2-1, the V gene TRBV27; D is perhaps TRBD2 (5 bases). This CDR3 region has 14 residues. Germline CDR1 reads MNHEY; CDR2 reads SMNVEV (reference sequence). V lost 5 bases, J lost 6 bases, and 14 bases lay in between. For the CDR3, the DNA is TGTGCCAGCAGTGGGAACGGACTCCCCAATGAGCAGTTCTTC. Translation gives CASSGNGLPNEQFF.

The rearrangement uses TRBV4-3 and TRBJ1-4, with TRBD1 matching 9 bases. CDR1 is LGHNA, CDR2 YSLEER, per germline. The V gene end was trimmed by 3 bases and the J gene end by 6 bases; junction bases not matched to a gene: 5. The CDR3 loop spans 15 amino acids. CDR3 DNA: TGCGCCAGCAGCCAGGAGAGGACAGGGGATGAAAAACTGTTTTTT. The encoded protein is CASSQERTGDEKLFF.

The chain recombines TRBV4-1 with TRBJ1-1; tentative D call: TRBD1 (5 bases). The germline V gene encodes CDR1 MGHRA and CDR2 YSYEKL. Trimming took off 8 bases at V and 1 base at J, with 20 bases between the two ends. The CDR3 runs 16 residues. Here the CDR3 DNA reads TGCGCCAGCGTCGCCGGGGGGTCGCCGGCGAACACTGAAGCTTTCTTT. It yields the protein CASVAGGSPANTEAFF.

V and J are TRBV23-1 and TRBJ1-2; 7 nucleotides agree with TRBD1. TRBV23-1 is given ORF status, its function remaining uncertain. This CDR3 contains 16 residues. The ends lost 6 bases at V and 8 bases at J; junction bases unmatched: 18. The chain's CDR3 is CASRAAIRGSVKGYTF. Written as DNA, the CDR3 is TGCGCCAGCAGAGCCGCGATCAGGGGGAGTGTGAAGGGCTACACCTTC.

This chain links TRBV15 with TRBJ2-1; 11 bases are a match to TRBD2. Germline-derived CDR1 and CDR2 are LNHNV and YYDKDF (reference sequence). V trimming: 4 bases; J trimming: 4 bases; junction bases outside the gene matches: 3. The CDR3 contains 15 residues. The CDR3 region is CATSTSGGPYNEQFF. The DNA of the CDR3 is TGTGCCACCAGCACTAGCGGGGGGCCGTACAATGAGCAGTTCTTC.

The chain uses TRBV15 and TRBJ1-6; tentatively, D is TRBD1 (5 bases). Looked up from germline, CDR1 is LNHNV and CDR2 is YYDKDF (reference sequence). The V gene lost 8 bases and the J gene lost 2 bases, with 16 bases spanning the gap. CDR3 size: 16 residues. The CDR3 DNA is TGTGCCACCCGGGACTCCCAGGGCACCTATAATTCACCCCTCCACTTT. It translates to CATRDSQGTYNSPLHF.

The V gene is TRBV6-5, the J gene TRBJ1-6, with 10 bases lining up with TRBD1. Germline trimming cut 7 bases from V and 8 bases from J; bases unmatched to any gene: 2. CDR3 length: 13 residues. Germline V lookup: CDR1 MNHEY, CDR2 SVGAGI. CDR3 amino acids: CASKDRGYSPLHF. CDR3 nucleotide sequence: TGTGCCAGCAAGGACAGGGGGTATTCACCCCTCCACTTT.

The chain is built from TRBV7-2 and TRBJ1-2; 9 bases map to TRBD1. CDR3 length equals 14 residues. Trimming at V came to 5 bases and at J to 0 bases, leaving 1 base not matched to a gene. Germline CDR1 and CDR2: SGHTA and FQGNSA. This chain's CDR3 is CASSRDRANYGYTF. Here the CDR3 DNA reads TGTGCCAGCAGCCGGGACAGGGCTAACTATGGCTACACCTTC.

The genes are TRBV19 and TRBJ1-1; 8 nucleotides line up with TRBD1. The germline gives CDR1 LNHDA, CDR2 SQIVND (reference sequence). This CDR3 spans 15 amino acids. V shed 5 bases and J 1 base; nucleotides not matched to a gene: 6. The CDR3 here is CASSPRDRTNTEAFF. CDR3 DNA: TGTGCCAGTAGTCCCCGGGACAGGACGAACACTGAAGCTTTCTTT.

The chain is built from TRBV5-1 and TRBJ1-2; D not resolved. This CDR3 is 14 amino acids long. Trimming shortened V by 2 bases and J by 0 bases, and 8 bases separated the two germline ends. Germline V gene lookup returns CDR1 SGHRS and CDR2 YFSETQ. Here the CDR3 DNA reads TGCGCCAGCAGCTTTGAGGAAGCTAACTATGGCTACACCTTC. It encodes CASSFEEANYGYTF.

The V and J genes are TRBV30 and TRBJ1-1; D gene ambiguous. V gave up 5 bases and J gave up 1 base, with 11 bases separating them. This CDR3 has 13 amino acids. Germline CDR1 GTSNPN, CDR2 SVGIG (reference sequence). The CDR3 here is CAWSLAANTEAFF. The CDR3 region has the DNA TGTGCCTGGTCCTTGGCGGCGAACACTGAAGCTTTCTTT.

This clone was seen a single time. This rearrangement joins TRBV5-1 to TRBJ1-2, with D possibly matching TRBD1 (6 bases). V lost 1 base, J lost 3 bases, and 7 bases lay in between. The CDR3 is 13 amino acids. Germline CDR1 is SGHRS and CDR2 is YFSETQ. CDR3 nucleotide sequence: TGCGCCAGCAGCTTGAGGGGGTACTATGGCTACACCTTC. This sequence encodes CASSLRGYYGYTF.

This chain uses TRBV29-1 with TRBJ1-2; the match to TRBD1 covers 7 bases. V lost 3 bases, J lost 8 bases, and 9 bases stayed unmatched. From germline, CDR1 is SQVTM and CDR2 ANQGSEA. The CDR3 runs 13 residues. This CDR3 is CSVEARGLVGYTF. In DNA form, the CDR3 reads TGCAGCGTTGAGGCCAGGGGGTTAGTCGGCTACACCTTC.

The chain has TRBV6-5 and TRBJ2-7, with TRBD1 matching 11 bases. V trimming: 2 bases; J trimming: 4 bases; junction bases outside the gene matches: 4. Germline CDR1 reads MNHEY; CDR2 reads SVGAGI. The CDR3 extends over 15 amino acids. The CDR3 loop reads CASSYRDRGRYEQYF. The CDR3 coding sequence is TGTGCCAGCAGTTACCGGGACAGGGGGAGGTACGAGCAGTACTTC.

The rearrangement joins TRBV29-1 to TRBJ1-2; 7 bases agree with TRBD1. Germline V gene sequence: CDR1 SQVTM, CDR2 ANQGSEA. CDR3 length: 16 amino acids. With 4 bases clipped from V and 0 bases from J, the junction kept 11 bases outside the gene matches. The CDR3 nucleotides read TGCAGCGTTGTCCCGACAGGGCTGGGGACTAACTATGGCTACACCTTC. Residues: CSVVPTGLGTNYGYTF. The full variable domain, in which reference TRBV29-1 and TRBJ1-2 provide the parts outside the CDR3, is SAVISQKPSRDICQRGTSLTIQCQVDSQVTMMFWYRQQPGQSLTLIATANQGSEATYESGFVIDKFPISRPNLTFSTLTVSNMSPEDSSIYLCSVVPTGLGTNYGYTFGSGTRLTVV.

This sequence joins TRBV6-5 and TRBJ1-2; D is possibly TRBD1 (5 bases). CDR3 size: 15 residues. V was clipped by 6 bases and J by 0 bases, with 14 bases between them. Germline assignment: CDR1 MNHEY and CDR2 SVGAGI. CDR3 nucleotides: TGTGCCAGCAGAATCAGTGGGGCAACTAACTATGGCTACACCTTC. Encoded protein: CASRISGATNYGYTF.

This chain connects TRBV14 to TRBJ2-1; D perhaps matches TRBD2 (6 bases). The CDR3 is 15 amino acids. Germline values: CDR1 SGHDN, CDR2 FVKESK. V gave up 2 bases and J gave up 3 bases, with 11 bases separating them. The CDR3 region is CASSQYGRGYNEQFF. Here the CDR3 DNA reads TGTGCCAGCAGCCAATATGGGCGGGGCTACAATGAGCAGTTCTTC.

The chain carries TRBV6-1 and TRBJ2-3; D uncertain. Germline CDR1 and CDR2: MNHNS and SASEGT. The CDR3 length is 16 residues. Trimming removed 2 bases at V and 0 bases at J, with 12 bases between. The CDR3 reads CASSERRHTSTDTQYF. The CDR3 coding sequence is TGTGCCAGCAGTGAAAGGCGGCACACTAGCACAGATACGCAGTATTTT.

This clone was seen once. The chain carries TRBV11-3 and TRBJ1-1, with 9 bases matching TRBD1. The J segment lost 11 bases and the V segment lost 5 bases, leaving 6 bases of the junction unmatched. Germline V gene lookup returns CDR1 SGHNT and CDR2 YENEEA. CDR3 length: 12 amino acids. The CDR3 DNA reads as TGTGCCAGCAGCGAGAAGGGACAGGGTGCTTTCTTT. This translates into CASSEKGQGAFF.

The genes are TRBV5-1 and TRBJ1-2, with TRBD1 identical over 9 bases. V shed 3 bases, J shed 10 bases, and the junction held 10 bases outside the gene matches. CDR3 size: 14 residues. Germline V CDR1 and CDR2: SGHRS, YFSETQ. The CDR3 nucleotides are TGCGCCAGCAGCTCCCAGGACAGGGGCAACTACTACACCTTC. Translated, it gives CASSSQDRGNYYTF. The variable domain in full, with the rest retrieved from reference TRBV5-1 and TRBJ1-2, is KAGVTQTPRYLIKTRGQQVTLSCSPISGHRSVSWYQQTPGQGLQFLFEYFSETQRNKGNFPGRFSGRQFSNSRSEMNVSTLELGDSALYLCASSSQDRGNYYTFGSGTRLTVV.

The CDR3 is CASRSRYTEAFF. CDR3 nucleotides: TGCGCCAGCAGGAGCCGGTACACTGAAGCTTTCTTT. This chain links TRBV10-2 with TRBJ1-1; D ambiguous. V shed 6 bases and J shed 3 bases, with 8 bases lying between them. This CDR3 spans 12 amino acids. Germline V gives CDR1 WSHSY, CDR2 SAAADI.

This clone was seen once. CDR3 coding DNA: TGTGCCAGCAGCCGAGGTCGAGGGGGCCCAGATACGCAGTATTTT. Translated: CASSRGRGGPDTQYF. The chain uses TRBV7-6 and TRBJ2-3; 7 nucleotides line up with TRBD1. J gave up 4 bases and V 5 bases, and 9 bases lay outside the gene matches. The CDR3 is 15 amino acids. Germline CDR1 reads SGHVS; CDR2 reads FNYEAQ.